This T cell receptor beta chain comes out of a study of blood T cell repertoires in COVID-19 (dated by TCRdb to about 2020). In the study overall: Collaborator samples came from the United States, Italy and Spain and covered acute and convalescent phases of COVID-19. The material from the prospective study consisted of cDNA or gDNA derived from T cells, B-cell-depleted T cells, or PBMCs. The dataset comprised deeply sampled blood TCRbeta repertoires from subjects exposed to, actively infected with, or recovered from COVID-19. The repertoires were released in a freely available public database meant as a resource for research on the immune response to SARS-CoV-2. Samples came from the ongoing ImmuneRACE study (first 160 participants) plus 1,254 subjects from 6 global collaborators. A de-identified subject ID, COVID-19 status, age in years and sex were almost always included in the sample metadata. Where HLA class I and class II types were available, the types were taken from metadata supplied by the sample provider, not from assay-based typing.

Each collaborating institution followed its own protocols to collect whole blood in K2EDTA tubes. For TCRbeta analysis, collaborators shipped samples in one of three forms: frozen whole blood, isolated PBMCs, or DNA extracted from either of those sample types. Points on this clone: Which antigen it targets is not known. No base qualities exist here, and no much larger clone lies one base off it.

Summary of the overall study and its limitations: The amount of clinical and demographic metadata varied by source and participant and was provided uncurated.

Via the germline V gene, CDR1 is SGDLS and CDR2 YYNGEE. V has 0 bases trimmed and J has 1 base trimmed; junction bases matching no gene number 8. Its CDR3 holds 18 amino acids, cysteine through phenylalanine. The entry retains the CDR3 DNA only, 54 bases that are in frame from base 1. TCRbeta CDR3 regions were amplified from genomic DNA using the immunoSEQ Assay, a bias-controlled multiplex PCR. In the original analysis: Nucleated cell counts per sample were estimated from amplification of reference gene primers within the assay. Sequence reads were collapsed and filtered to measure the absolute abundance of every unique TCRbeta CDR3 rearrangement. For each sample, productive Simpson clonality was calculated by taking the square root of Simpson's diversity index across productive rearrangements. TCRdb limited this immuneACCESS table to in-frame rearrangements with V and J called. A share of clones is missing; checked studies link under half to unresolved V genes, and the rest is unexplained. V and J calls plus clone size are reproduced from that table; the DNA served to infer D and trimming. The sample table contains some 120,000 clones; only one count was recorded for 80% to 85% of them. The ten largest clones capture more than 3% of the sample.

The rearranged chain carries TRBV9 and TRBJ1-5; the junction holds 9 bases that match TRBD1. Material for sequencing was peripheral blood. The source is a woman between 45 and 60 years old with acute or convalescent COVID-19. The DNA sequence reads TGTGCCAGCAGCGTAGCTCCGGGACAGGGTGAGAGCAATCAGCCCCAGCATTTT. Translation gives CASSVAPGQGESNQPQHF. The variable domain in full, with residues beyond the CDR3 obtained from the reference TRBV9 and TRBJ1-5 genes, is DSGVTQTPKHLITATGQRVTLRCSPRSGDLSVYWYQQSLDQGLQFLIQYYNGEERAKGNILERFSAQQFPDLHSELNLSSLELGDSALYFCASSVAPGQGESNQPQHFGDGTRLSIL.